This TCR beta chain was sequenced during a study of OX40 agonist ivuxolimab in advanced cancers. Study results and caveats: Blood T cells, both CD4+ and CD8+, expanded clonally by week 6 at 0.1 to 3.0 mg/kg.

Turning to this clone: The target antigen is unknown.

The CDR3 length is 15 residues. V shed 0 bases and J shed 5 bases, with 13 bases lying between them. The germline gives CDR1 SGHVS, CDR2 FQNEAQ. Only in-frame clones appear in the TCRdb table, and some are missing; sequencing was by immunoSEQ multiplex PCR. The sample yields about 70,000 clones, roughly 85% seen once. Patients were ineligible given autoimmune disease history or systemic immunosuppression. The receptor's source is an adult with an advanced solid tumor such as melanoma, head and neck, liver or kidney cancer. Sequencing was performed on CD4+ or CD8+ T cells sorted from blood, taken in a trial of the OX40 agonist ivuxolimab. J is TRBJ2-5 and V is TRBV7-8, with D maybe TRBD2 (6 bases). The CDR3 DNA follows: TGTGCCAGCAGCTTAGCTGCCGGGAGCAGGGAGACCCAGTACTTC. Its protein is CASSLAAGSRETQYF.